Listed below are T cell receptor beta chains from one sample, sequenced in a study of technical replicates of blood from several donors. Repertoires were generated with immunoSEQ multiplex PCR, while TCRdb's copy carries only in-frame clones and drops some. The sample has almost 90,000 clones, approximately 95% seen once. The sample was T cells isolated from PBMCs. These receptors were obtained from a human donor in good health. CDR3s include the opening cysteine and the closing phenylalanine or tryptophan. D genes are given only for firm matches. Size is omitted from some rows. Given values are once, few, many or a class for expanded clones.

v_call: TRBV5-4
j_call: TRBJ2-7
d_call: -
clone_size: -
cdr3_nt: TGTGCCAGCAGCTTGGGAACCCCCGGGGAGCAGTACTTC
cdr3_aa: CASSLGTPGEQYF

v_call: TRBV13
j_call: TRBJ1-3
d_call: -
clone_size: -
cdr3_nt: TGTGCCACCCCGGGCAGGGGATTTACTGGAAACACCATATATTTT
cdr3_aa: CATPGRGFTGNTIYF

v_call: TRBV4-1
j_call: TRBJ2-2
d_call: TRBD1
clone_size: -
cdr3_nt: TGCGCCAGCAGCCAATATGGGACAGAGGTGAGGACCGGGGAGCTGTTTTTT
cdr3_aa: CASSQYGTEVRTGELFF

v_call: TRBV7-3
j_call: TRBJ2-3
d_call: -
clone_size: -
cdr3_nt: TGTGCCAGCAGCCTAAACCCCTGGGGCACGTCTGGCACAGATACGCAGTATTTT
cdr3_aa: CASSLNPWGTSGTDTQYF

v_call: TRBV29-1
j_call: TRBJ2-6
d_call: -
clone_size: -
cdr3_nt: TGCAGCGCACAGGCCTCCCTAGGTGGGGCCAACGTCCTGACTTTC
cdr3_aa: CSAQASLGGANVLTF

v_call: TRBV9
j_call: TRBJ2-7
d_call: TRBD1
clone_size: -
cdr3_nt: TGTGCCAGCAGCGTATCCTATGGGACAGGGATCTACGAGCAGTACTTC
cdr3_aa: CASSVSYGTGIYEQYF

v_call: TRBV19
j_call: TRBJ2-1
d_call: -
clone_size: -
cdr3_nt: TGTGCCAGTAGTATTCTGGTCGGTAGGGGTCGGAATGAGCAGTTCTTC
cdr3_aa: CASSILVGRGRNEQFF

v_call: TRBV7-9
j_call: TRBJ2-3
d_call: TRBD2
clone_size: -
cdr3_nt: TGTGCCAGCAGCCGCGTACTAGCGGGAGGGACAGATACGCAGTATTTT
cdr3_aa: CASSRVLAGGTDTQYF

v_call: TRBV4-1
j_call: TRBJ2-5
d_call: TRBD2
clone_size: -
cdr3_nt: TGCGCCAGCAGCCAAGTTGGGAGCGGGAGGAGTGGGGATAAGACCCAGTACTTC
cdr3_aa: CASSQVGSGRSGDKTQYF

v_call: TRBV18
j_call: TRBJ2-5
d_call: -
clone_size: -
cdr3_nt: TGTGCCAGCTCACCAAACAGGGCAGAGACCCAGTACTTC
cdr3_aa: CASSPNRAETQYF

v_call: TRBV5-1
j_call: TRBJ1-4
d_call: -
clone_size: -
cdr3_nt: TGCGCCAGCAGCTTGAACTTCGTGGCGGGGGCCACTAATGAAAAACTGTTTTTT
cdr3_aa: CASSLNFVAGATNEKLFF

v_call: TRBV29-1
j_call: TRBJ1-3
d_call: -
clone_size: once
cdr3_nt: TGCAGCGTTGGGTACAGCTCGAGCTCTGGAAACACCATATATTTT
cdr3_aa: CSVGYSSSSGNTIYF

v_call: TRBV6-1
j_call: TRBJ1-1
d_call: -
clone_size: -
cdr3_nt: TGTGCCAGCAGTGATCAGGGGTCGAACACTGAAGCTTTCTTT
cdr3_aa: CASSDQGSNTEAFF

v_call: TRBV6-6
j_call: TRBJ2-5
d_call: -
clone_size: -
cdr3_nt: TGTGCCAGCAGTTACAGACCAGGCCTATGGGAGACCCAGTACTTC
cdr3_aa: CASSYRPGLWETQYF

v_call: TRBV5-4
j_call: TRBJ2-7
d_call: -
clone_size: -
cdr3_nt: TGTGCCAGCAGCTTTTTCGGAGGGGACTACGAGCAGTACTTC
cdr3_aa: CASSFFGGDYEQYF

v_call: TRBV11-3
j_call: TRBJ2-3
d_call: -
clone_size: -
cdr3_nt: TGTGCCAGCAGCTCCGGGATTAGCCCCACGACAGATACGCAGTATTTT
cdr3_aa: CASSSGISPTTDTQYF

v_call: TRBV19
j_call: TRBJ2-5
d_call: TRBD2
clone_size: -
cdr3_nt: TGTGCCAGTAGTTTTACTAGCGGGAAGGAGACCCAGTACTTC
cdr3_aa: CASSFTSGKETQYF

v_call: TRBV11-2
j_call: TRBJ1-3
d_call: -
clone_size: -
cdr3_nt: TGTGCCAGCAGCTTAGATTCACCGGGTGGAAACACCATATATTTT
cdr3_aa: CASSLDSPGGNTIYF

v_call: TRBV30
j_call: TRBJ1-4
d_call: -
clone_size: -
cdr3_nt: TGTGCCGGCCGGGACTTGGAGGAAAAACTGTTTTTT
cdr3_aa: CAGRDLEEKLFF

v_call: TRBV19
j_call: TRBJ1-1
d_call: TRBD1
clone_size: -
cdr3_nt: TGTGCCAGCAACAACAGGGGGCTAGCTTTCTTT
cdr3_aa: CASNNRGLAFF

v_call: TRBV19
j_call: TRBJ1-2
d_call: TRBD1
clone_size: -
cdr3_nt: TGTGCCAGTAGTTTTCAAGCAAAGACAGGGGAGGACTACACCTTC
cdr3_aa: CASSFQAKTGEDYTF

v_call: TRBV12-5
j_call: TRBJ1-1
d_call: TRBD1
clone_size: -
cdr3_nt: TGTGCTAGTGTACCAGGGACAGGAAACACTGAAGCTTTCTTT
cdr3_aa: CASVPGTGNTEAFF

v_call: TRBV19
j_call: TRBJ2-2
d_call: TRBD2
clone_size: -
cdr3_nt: TGTGCCAGTAGTATAGGACTAGCGGGAGAGACCGGGGAGCTGTTTTTT
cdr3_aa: CASSIGLAGETGELFF

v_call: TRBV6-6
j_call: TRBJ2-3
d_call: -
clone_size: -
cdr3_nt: TGTGCCAGCTGGGGACGGGGGATGAGGGCAGATACGCAGTATTTT
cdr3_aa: CASWGRGMRADTQYF

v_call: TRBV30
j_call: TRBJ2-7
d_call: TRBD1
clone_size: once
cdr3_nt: TGTGCCTGGAGCCTGGGACAGCTCAACGAGCAGTACTTC
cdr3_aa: CAWSLGQLNEQYF

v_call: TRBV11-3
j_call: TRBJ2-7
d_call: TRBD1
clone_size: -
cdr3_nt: TGTGCCAGCAGCATTCGGGACAGATCCGCCGTGTTC
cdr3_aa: CASSIRDRSAVF

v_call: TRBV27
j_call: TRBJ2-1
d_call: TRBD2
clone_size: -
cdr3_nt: TGTGCCAGCAGCGATCTTAGAGGGACTAGCGGGATGTCAACGGATGAGCAGTTCTTC
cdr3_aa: CASSDLRGTSGMSTDEQFF

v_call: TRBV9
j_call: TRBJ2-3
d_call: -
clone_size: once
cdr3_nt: TGTGCCAGCAGCGAGAGCGGCACAGATACGCAGTATTTT
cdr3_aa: CASSESGTDTQYF

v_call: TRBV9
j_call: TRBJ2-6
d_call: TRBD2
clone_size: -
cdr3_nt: TGTGCCAGCAGCGTAGCTATAGCGGGAAGCTCTGGGGCCAACGTCCTGACTTTC
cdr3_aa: CASSVAIAGSSGANVLTF

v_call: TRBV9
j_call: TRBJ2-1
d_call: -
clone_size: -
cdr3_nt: TGTGCCAGCAGCCCCCGACTGTACAATGAGCAGTTCTTC
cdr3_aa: CASSPRLYNEQFF

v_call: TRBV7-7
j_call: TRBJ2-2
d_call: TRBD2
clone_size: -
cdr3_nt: TGTGCTAGCAGCTTGGCACTAGCGGGAGCCCTCACCGGGGAGCTGTTTTTT
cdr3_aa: CASSLALAGALTGELFF

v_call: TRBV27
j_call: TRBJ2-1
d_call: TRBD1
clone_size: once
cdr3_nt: TGTGCCAGCAGCCTTACAGGGGGCAATGAGCAGTTCTTC
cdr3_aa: CASSLTGGNEQFF

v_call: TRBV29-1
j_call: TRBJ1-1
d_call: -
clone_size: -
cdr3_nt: TGCAGCGCAAGGGGGATCATGAACACTGAAGCTTTCTTT
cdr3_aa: CSARGIMNTEAFF

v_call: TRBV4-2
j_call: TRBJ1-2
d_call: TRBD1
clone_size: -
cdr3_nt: TGTGCCAGCAGCCAGGCCCAATCGGGACAGGGGGCACGATTGGATGGCTACACCTTC
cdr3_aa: CASSQAQSGQGARLDGYTF

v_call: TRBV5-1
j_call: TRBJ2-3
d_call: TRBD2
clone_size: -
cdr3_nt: TGCGCCAGCAGCTTCCTAGCGGAGGGGACAGATACGCAGTATTTT
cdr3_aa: CASSFLAEGTDTQYF

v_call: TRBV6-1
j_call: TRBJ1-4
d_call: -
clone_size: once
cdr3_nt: TGTGCCAGCCTGCAGGGAATTGGGGAAAAACTGTTTTTT
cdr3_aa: CASLQGIGEKLFF

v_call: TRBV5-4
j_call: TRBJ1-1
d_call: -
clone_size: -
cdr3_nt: TGTGCCAGCACCCACCAGGGGTGGAACACTGAAGCTTTCTTT
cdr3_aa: CASTHQGWNTEAFF

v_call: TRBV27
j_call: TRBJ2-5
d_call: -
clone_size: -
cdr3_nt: TGTGCCAGCAGTCGAACCGACACCTCAGAGACCCAGTACTTC
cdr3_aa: CASSRTDTSETQYF

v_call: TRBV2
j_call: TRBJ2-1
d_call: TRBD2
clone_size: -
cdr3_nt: TGTGCCAGCAGTGAAGTTGCGGGAGACTACAATGAGCAGTTCTTC
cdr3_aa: CASSEVAGDYNEQFF

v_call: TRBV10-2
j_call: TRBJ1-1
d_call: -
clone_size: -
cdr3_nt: TGCGCCAGCAGGGAGGGCAGGGCCACTGAAGCTTTCTTT
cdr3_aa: CASREGRATEAFF

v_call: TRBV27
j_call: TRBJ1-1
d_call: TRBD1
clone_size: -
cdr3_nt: TGTGCCAGCAGTACCGGGACAGGGGTTTACACTGAAGCTTTCTTT
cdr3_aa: CASSTGTGVYTEAFF

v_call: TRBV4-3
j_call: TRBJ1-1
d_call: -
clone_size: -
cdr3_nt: TGCGCCAGCAGCCAAGTCTGGGGGGGGAACACTGAAGCTTTCTTT
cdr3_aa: CASSQVWGGNTEAFF

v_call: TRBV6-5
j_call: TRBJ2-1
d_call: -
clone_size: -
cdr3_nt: TGTGCCAGCAGACAGCCTACCTATGGGAATGAGCAGTTCTTC
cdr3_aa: CASRQPTYGNEQFF

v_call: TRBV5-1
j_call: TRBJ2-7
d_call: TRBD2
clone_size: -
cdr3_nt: TGCGCCAGCAGCTCTCCGGGACTAGGGGTCGCCTACGAGCAGTACTTC
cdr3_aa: CASSSPGLGVAYEQYF

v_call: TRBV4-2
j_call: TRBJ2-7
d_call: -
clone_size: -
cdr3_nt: TGTGCCAGCAGCCTTCGACAAGCCTACGAGCAGTACTTC
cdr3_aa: CASSLRQAYEQYF

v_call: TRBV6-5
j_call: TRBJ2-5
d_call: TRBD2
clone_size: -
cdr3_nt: TGTGCCAGCAGTCGGGGGGGACTAGCCGGGGAGACCCAGTACTTC
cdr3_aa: CASSRGGLAGETQYF

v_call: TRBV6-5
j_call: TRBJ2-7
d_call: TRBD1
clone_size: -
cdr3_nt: TGTGCCAGCAGTCCTCAGGGGGCGGGCGAGCAGTACTTC
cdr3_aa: CASSPQGAGEQYF

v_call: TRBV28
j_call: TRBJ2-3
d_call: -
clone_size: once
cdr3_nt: TGTGCCAGCACAACTTCCACAGATACGCAGTATTTT
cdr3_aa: CASTTSTDTQYF

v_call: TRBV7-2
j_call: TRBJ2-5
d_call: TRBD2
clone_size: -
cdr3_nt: TGTGCCAGCAGCTTAGTCAGCGGGAGTTCAGAGACCCAGTACTTC
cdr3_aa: CASSLVSGSSETQYF

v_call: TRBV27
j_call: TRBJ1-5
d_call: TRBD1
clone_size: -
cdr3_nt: TGTGCCAGCGCCGGGACAGGGAATCAGCCCCAGCATTTT
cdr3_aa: CASAGTGNQPQHF

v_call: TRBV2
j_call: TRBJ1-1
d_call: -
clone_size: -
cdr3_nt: TGTGCCAGCAGTGAAATGGGGAGTGAAGCTTTCTTT
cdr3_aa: CASSEMGSEAFF

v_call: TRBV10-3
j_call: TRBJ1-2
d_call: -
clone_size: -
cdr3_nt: TGTGCCACCCGGGGGGGAGAAGCTAACTATGGCTACACCTTC
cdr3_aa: CATRGGEANYGYTF

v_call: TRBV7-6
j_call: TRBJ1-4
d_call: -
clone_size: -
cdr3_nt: TGTGCCAGCAGCGTTCAAGGGGTGCCTAATGAAAAACTGTTTTTT
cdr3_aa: CASSVQGVPNEKLFF

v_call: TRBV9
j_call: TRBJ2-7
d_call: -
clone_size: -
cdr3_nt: TGTGCCAGCAGCGTCGCCCTGGGAGACACCTACGAGCAGTACTTC
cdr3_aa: CASSVALGDTYEQYF

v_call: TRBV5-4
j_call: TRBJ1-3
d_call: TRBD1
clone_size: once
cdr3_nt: TGTGCCAGCAGCTCGAAAATGGGGACAGGGTATTCAGGAAACACCATATATTTT
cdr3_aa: CASSSKMGTGYSGNTIYF

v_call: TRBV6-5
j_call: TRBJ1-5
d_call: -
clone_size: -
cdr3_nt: TGTGCCAGCAGCCCCATACAGGGTCAGCCCCAGCATTTT
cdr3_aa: CASSPIQGQPQHF

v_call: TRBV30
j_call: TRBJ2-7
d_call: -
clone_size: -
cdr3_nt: TGTGCCTGGAGTGAGTTAGGACTGAACTACGAGCAGTACTTC
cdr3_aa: CAWSELGLNYEQYF

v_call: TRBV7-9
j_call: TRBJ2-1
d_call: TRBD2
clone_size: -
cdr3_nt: TGTGCCAGCAGCCTCCACCCAAAGGGAGGGATGATCAATGAGCAGTTCTTC
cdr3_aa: CASSLHPKGGMINEQFF

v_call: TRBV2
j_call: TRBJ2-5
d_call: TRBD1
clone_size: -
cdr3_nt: TGTGCCAGCCAAATGACGGGGACAGGCCAAGAGACCCAGTACTTC
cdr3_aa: CASQMTGTGQETQYF